The 7 T cell receptor beta chains below come from one sample, sequenced in a study of blood T cell repertoires in COVID-19. Sequencing used immunoSEQ multiplex PCR; TCRdb keeps in-frame clones, though not all of them. This table has 330,000 or so clones, around nine tenths appearing once. Sequencing was performed on PBMCs or T cells enriched from blood (not recorded which). These receptors were obtained from a man younger than 45 who had recovered from COVID-19.

The chain is built from TRBV9 and TRBJ2-5; 9 nucleotides match TRBD1. V lost 3 bases to trimming and J lost 5 bases; unmatched junction nucleotides: 8. Germline V gene lookup returns CDR1 SGDLS and CDR2 YYNGEE. The CDR3 length is 15 residues. In nucleotides, the CDR3 is TGTGCCAGCAGCGAAGGCGGGACAGGGTGGGAGACCCAGTACTTC. Its protein product is CASSEGGTGWETQYF.

This sequence joins TRBV10-3 and TRBJ1-1; 7 positions match TRBD1. The V gene's germline CDR1 is ENHRY and CDR2 SYGVKD. The trim removed 10 bases at V and 4 bases at J, leaving 9 bases unmatched. The CDR3 length is 13 residues. As DNA, the CDR3 is TGTGCCACCAGCCTGACAGGGACCACTGAAGCTTTCTTT. It translates to CATSLTGTTEAFF.

The CDR3 sequence: CASSPSGTGGVYTEAFF. CDR3 in DNA: TGTGCCAGTAGTCCATCCGGGACAGGGGGCGTGTACACTGAAGCTTTCTTT. The gene calls are TRBV19 and TRBJ1-1; 12 bases align to TRBD1. CDR3 length: 17 residues. J lost 3 bases, V lost 5 bases, and 10 bases had no gene match. The germline V gene has CDR1 LNHDA and CDR2 SQIVND (reference sequence).

As regards this clone: Other nucleotide sequences in the sample specify the same CDR3. The chain links TRBV2 to TRBJ2-7; no definite D call. Trimming pared 4 bases from V and 3 bases from J, leaving 7 bases between. Germline-derived CDR1 and CDR2 are SNHLY and FYNNEI. The length of the CDR3 is 12 residues. This CDR3 is CASSVGLYEQYF. Written as DNA, the CDR3 is TGTGCCAGCAGTGTTGGGCTCTACGAGCAGTACTTC.

The chain carries TRBV28 and TRBJ1-5, with TRBD1 matching over 7 bases. The CDR3 is made up of 12 amino acids. V was clipped by 5 bases and J by 6 bases; unmatched bases: 1. CDR1 and CDR2 from the germline V gene are MDHEN and SYDVKM. CDR3 loop: CASSDRVQPQHF. Written as DNA, the CDR3 is TGTGCCAGCAGTGACAGGGTTCAGCCCCAGCATTTT.

V is TRBV5-5 and J is TRBJ2-7; tentatively, D is TRBD2 (6 bases). Trimming took off 4 bases at V and 0 bases at J, with 23 bases between the two ends. Per the germline V gene, CDR1 is SGHKS and CDR2 is YYEKEE (reference sequence). The CDR3 spans 18 residues. In DNA, the CDR3 is TGTGCCAGCAGCCTCCGACCCCCAGTCCGGGGGATCTCCTACGAGCAGTACTTC. It is translated as CASSLRPPVRGISYEQYF.

This rearrangement joins TRBV27 to TRBJ2-7; 10 bases are shared with TRBD1. Germline-derived CDR1 and CDR2 are MNHEY and SMNVEV (reference sequence). CDR3 length equals 14 residues. Unmatched junction bases numbered 11, after V lost 10 bases and J lost 5 bases. CDR3 in amino acids: CATPSGTGAHEQYF. The CDR3 DNA is TGTGCCACCCCGAGCGGGACAGGGGCTCACGAGCAGTACTTC.